A single sample gave rise to the 21 T cell receptor beta chains below, sequenced in a study of T cell responses to AZD1222 COVID-19 vaccine (dated by TCRdb to the early 2020s). Receptor libraries were prepared by the immunoSEQ multiplex PCR assay. In TCRdb, the immuneACCESS table is reduced to in-frame sequences with V and J assigned. These tables do not hold every clone; where another copy was compared, an unresolved V gene accounts for under half, and the others remain unexplained. The table for this sample lists roughly 160,000 clones; 80% to 90% of them were counted only once. The ten largest make up approximately 6.9% of the sample. The time point label for this specimen denotes: baseline before first vaccination. The sequenced sample was peripheral blood, obtained on day 0 of AZD1222 vaccination. These receptors were obtained from an adult in good health.

This clone has a single count. This chain links TRBV12-3 or TRBV12-4 with TRBJ1-5; D is unclear. Trimming cost V 6 bases and J 0 bases, with 3 bases left between them. This CDR3 has 12 amino acids. The CDR3 here is CASRISNQPQHF. CDR3 bases: TGTGCCAGCAGAATTAGCAATCAGCCCCAGCATTTT.

The J gene is TRBJ1-1, the V gene TRBV5-8, with 7 bases matching TRBD1. Per germline, CDR1 SGHTS and CDR2 YDEGEE. V lost 4 bases to trimming and J lost 5 bases; unmatched junction nucleotides: 14. The CDR3 is 16 residues long. CDR3 amino acids: CASSANPRGGITEAFF. CDR3 nucleotides: TGTGCCAGCAGCGCGAATCCCAGGGGGGGTATAACTGAAGCTTTCTTT.

This chain connects TRBV14 to TRBJ2-2; D tentatively fits TRBD1 or TRBD2 (5 bases each). The V gene's germline CDR1 is SGHDN and CDR2 FVKESK. This CDR3 spans 18 amino acids. The germline V and J ends were trimmed by 0 bases and 1 base, with 15 bases remaining between them. CDR3 region: CASSQDWGMTRNTGELFF. The CDR3 bases are TGTGCCAGCAGCCAAGATTGGGGGATGACGCGGAACACCGGGGAGCTGTTTTTT. Using reference TRBV14 and TRBJ2-2 for the parts outside the CDR3, the full variable domain is EAGVTQFPSHSVIEKGQTVTLRCDPISGHDNLYWYRRVMGKEIKFLLHFVKESKQDESGMPNNRFLAERTGGTYSTLKVQPAELEDSGVYFCASSQDWGMTRNTGELFFGEGSRLTVL.

This clone showed up just once. This chain joins TRBV9 and TRBJ1-2, with 10 bases identical to TRBD1. The CDR3 length is 13 residues. V dropped 3 bases and J dropped 8; count of bases not matched to a gene: 4. Germline CDR1 SGDLS, CDR2 YYNGEE. In DNA, the CDR3 is TGTGCCAGCAGCGGCGGGACAGGGGTCGGCTACACCTTC. It specifies CASSGGTGVGYTF.

The chain joins TRBV15 to TRBJ2-5; D is uncertain. Germline V CDR1 and CDR2: LNHNV, YYDKDF (reference sequence). This CDR3 contains 15 residues. The V end lost 0 bases, the J end lost 5 bases, and 13 bases lay between the germline ends. CDR3 residues: CATSRDSGVGETQYF. In DNA, the CDR3 is TGTGCCACCAGCAGAGACTCTGGGGTAGGGGAGACCCAGTACTTC.

The chain links TRBV11-2 to TRBJ2-7; 7 bases match TRBD2. CDR1 SGHAT and CDR2 FQNNGV come from the germline V gene. The ends lost 1 base at V and 3 bases at J; junction bases unmatched: 9. There are 16 residues in the CDR3. The CDR3 bases are TGTGCCAGCAGCTTAGTAGAAGGTCCGGGAGGCTACGAGCAGTACTTC. This sequence encodes CASSLVEGPGGYEQYF. The full variable domain, completed using reference TRBV11-2 and TRBJ2-7, is EAGVAQSPRYKIIEKRQSVAFWCNPISGHATLYWYQQILGQGPKLLIQFQNNGVVDDSQLPKDRFSAERLKGVDSTLKIQPAKLEDSAVYLCASSLVEGPGGYEQYFGPGTRLTVT.

The chain couples TRBV5-1 to TRBJ2-1; D ambiguous. Trimming left V 4 bases short and J 2 bases short, with 10 bases between. CDR1 and CDR2 from the germline V gene are SGHRS and YFSETQ. The CDR3 is 14 residues long. CDR3 in amino acids: CASSEVRAYNEQFF. DNA for the CDR3: TGCGCCAGCAGCGAAGTAAGAGCCTACAATGAGCAGTTCTTC.

The V and J genes are TRBV27 and TRBJ1-6; possible D gene TRBD1, 6 bases. The ends were cut back, 5 bases at V and 7 bases at J, with 15 bases in the middle. The CDR3 is made up of 15 amino acids. Germline-derived CDR1 and CDR2 are MNHEY and SMNVEV (reference sequence). The CDR3 DNA reads as TGTGCCAGCAGTGACTCCGGGACATACAATTCACCCCTCCACTTT. Protein: CASSDSGTYNSPLHF.

The genes are TRBV3-1 (or the pseudogene TRBV3-2) and TRBJ2-7; D not resolved. V was trimmed by 4 bases and J by 0 bases, leaving 13 bases between them. Germline assignment: CDR1 LGHDT and CDR2 YNNKEL (reference sequence). The CDR3 loop spans 15 amino acids. Here the CDR3 DNA reads TGTGCCAGCAGCCCGACGCGAGCGAGCTCCTACGAGCAGTACGTC. It encodes CASSPTRASSYEQYV.

V usage is TRBV19 and J usage is TRBJ1-4; 10 nucleotides match TRBD1. V lost 3 bases, J lost 5 bases, and 6 bases stayed unmatched. Germline values: CDR1 LNHDA, CDR2 SQIVND (reference sequence). The CDR3 has 16 amino acids. The CDR3 spells CASSIVTGGENEKLFF. CDR3 nucleotides: TGTGCCAGTAGTATCGTGACAGGGGGCGAAAATGAAAAACTGTTTTTT.

The CDR3 spells CASSAGGSSYNSPLHF. The CDR3 DNA follows: TGTGCCAGCAGTGCGGGGGGGAGCTCCTATAATTCACCCCTCCACTTT. The chain joins TRBV2 to TRBJ1-6, with a possible D match to TRBD1 (5 bases). The V and J ends lost 4 bases and 0 bases respectively, with 10 bases between them. This CDR3 contains 16 residues. The germline V gene encodes CDR1 SNHLY and CDR2 FYNNEI.

The V call is TRBV5-4, the J call TRBJ2-5; no reliable D call. The CDR3 runs to 14 residues. Germline V gene sequence: CDR1 SGHNT, CDR2 YYREEE (reference sequence). V was trimmed by 3 bases and J by 2 bases, leaving 11 bases between them. In DNA form, the CDR3 reads TGTGCCAGCAGCTCCCAAATCCAGCAAGAGACCCAGTACTTC. Amino acid sequence: CASSSQIQQETQYF.

This clone was detected once. This chain joins TRBV7-2 and TRBJ1-2; D uncertain. Per the germline V gene, CDR1 is SGHTA and CDR2 is FQGNSA. The CDR3 consists of 13 residues. Trimming left V 1 base short and J 2 bases short, with 5 bases between. The CDR3 here is CASSLGVNYGYTF. The CDR3 DNA is TGTGCCAGCAGCTTAGGGGTAAACTATGGCTACACCTTC.

The chain is built from TRBV7-9 and TRBJ2-7, with TRBD1 matching 9 bases. This CDR3 region has 15 residues. Losses at the gene ends were 5 bases for V and 5 bases for J; bases not matched to a gene: 10. Germline V gene data show CDR1 as SEHNR and CDR2 as FQNEAQ (reference sequence). The CDR3 reads CASSPRDREYHEQYF. The DNA of the CDR3 is TGTGCCAGCAGCCCCCGGGACAGGGAGTACCACGAGCAGTACTTC.

This clone turned up a few times. The chain links TRBV14 to TRBJ2-4; tentatively, D is TRBD1 (6 bases). The germline gives CDR1 SGHDN, CDR2 FVKESK. With 0 bases removed from V and 1 base from J, the gap between germline ends came to 22 bases. The CDR3 extends over 20 amino acids. The CDR3 protein is CASSQDQWTAGAWAKNIQYF. The CDR3 coding sequence is TGTGCCAGCAGCCAAGATCAGTGGACAGCCGGGGCGTGGGCCAAAAACATTCAGTACTTC.

The V call is TRBV4-2, the J call TRBJ2-3, with D possibly being TRBD1 or TRBD2 (6 bases each). V was cut by 0 bases and J by 3 bases, with 7 bases left in between. The CDR3 totals 14 residues. Germline V gene sequence: CDR1 LGHNA, CDR2 YNFKEQ. This CDR3 is CASSQEGGTDTQYF. The CDR3 nucleotides read TGTGCCAGCAGCCAAGAAGGGGGGACAGATACGCAGTATTTT.

This clone was recorded once. The rearrangement uses TRBV4-1 and TRBJ2-5; the D is unclear. Between the trimmed V and J ends, which lost 3 bases and 8 bases, there was a span of 16 bases. Germline V gene sequence: CDR1 MGHRA, CDR2 YSYEKL. The CDR3 totals 14 residues. CDR3 nucleotide sequence: TGCGCCAGCAGCCAGGAAAGATTAGTGGCAACCCAGTACTTC. Its protein product is CASSQERLVATQYF.

The J gene is TRBJ1-2, the V gene TRBV28; no clear D. This CDR3 contains 13 residues. Germline assignment: CDR1 MDHEN and CDR2 SYDVKM. V was shortened by 10 bases and J by 2 bases, with 14 bases between the two germline ends. CDR3 nucleotides: TGTGCCACCCTCCGTCCGGGAAACTATGGCTACACCTTC. It translates to CATLRPGNYGYTF.

The chain employs TRBV7-9 and TRBJ1-2, with D tentatively TRBD1 (6 bases). Deletions cut 5 bases from V and 2 bases from J, with 12 bases between. This CDR3 has 14 residues. Germline values: CDR1 SEHNR, CDR2 FQNEAQ (reference sequence). CDR3 residues: CASSGGGQNYGYTF. The CDR3 region has the DNA TGTGCCAGCAGCGGAGGAGGACAGAACTATGGCTACACCTTC.

The genes are TRBV6-8 and TRBJ2-7, with D maybe TRBD1 (5 bases). The CDR3 sequence is 12 residues long. The germline V and J ends were trimmed by 5 bases and 3 bases, with 8 bases remaining between them. CDR1 and CDR2 (germline): MNHGY, SAAAGT. The CDR3 DNA follows: TGTGCCAGCAGTAGAGACAGCTACGAGCAGTACGTC. Translating gives CASSRDSYEQYV.

The chain carries TRBV6-5 and TRBJ1-4; a possible D gene is TRBD1 (5 bases). Between the trimmed V and J ends, which lost 6 bases and 0 bases, there was a span of 8 bases. The CDR3 is 14 amino acids. The germline CDR1 and CDR2 sequences are MNHEY and SVGAGI. The CDR3 DNA reads TGTGCCAGCAGGGACATTACAACTAATGAAAAACTGTTTTTT. The encoded protein is CASRDITTNEKLFF.